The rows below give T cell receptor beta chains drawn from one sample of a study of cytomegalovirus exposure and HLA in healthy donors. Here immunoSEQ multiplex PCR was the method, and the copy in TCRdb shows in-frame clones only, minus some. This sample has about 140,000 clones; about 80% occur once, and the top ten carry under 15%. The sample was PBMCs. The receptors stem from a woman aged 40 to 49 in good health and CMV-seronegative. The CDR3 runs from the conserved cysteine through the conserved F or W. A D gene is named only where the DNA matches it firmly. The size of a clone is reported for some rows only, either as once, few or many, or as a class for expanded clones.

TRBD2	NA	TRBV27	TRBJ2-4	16	CASSFGSSGFKNIQYF	TGTGCCAGCAGTTTTGGGTCTAGCGGGTTTAAAAACATTCAGTACTTC
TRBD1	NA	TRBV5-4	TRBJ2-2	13	CASSPRGPGELFF	TGTGCCAGCAGTCCCAGGGGGCCCGGGGAGCTGTTTTTT
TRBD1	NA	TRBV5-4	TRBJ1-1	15	CASSSRDRVNTEAFF	TGTGCCAGCAGCTCACGGGACAGGGTTAACACTGAAGCTTTCTTT
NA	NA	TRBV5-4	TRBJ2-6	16	CASRGRGNSGANVLTF	TGTGCCAGCAGGGGCAGGGGAAACTCTGGGGCCAACGTCCTGACTTTC
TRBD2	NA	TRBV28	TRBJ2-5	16	CASSLGRGTRRETQYF	TGTGCCAGCAGCTTAGGTAGAGGGACTAGAAGAGAGACCCAGTACTTC
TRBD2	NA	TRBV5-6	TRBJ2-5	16	CASSHQLAGGPGAQYF	TGTGCCAGCAGCCACCAACTAGCGGGAGGGCCTGGAGCCCAGTACTTC
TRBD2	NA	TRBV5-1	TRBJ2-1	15	CASRPTSGRAHEQFF	TGCGCCAGCAGGCCGACTAGCGGGAGAGCGCATGAGCAGTTCTTC
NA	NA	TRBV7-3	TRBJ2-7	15	CASSLQSGGSHEQYF	TGTGCCAGCAGCCTCCAAAGTGGAGGGTCCCACGAGCAGTACTTC
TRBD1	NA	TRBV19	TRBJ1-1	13	CASKRQGLTEAFF	TGTGCCAGTAAAAGACAGGGACTCACTGAAGCTTTCTTT
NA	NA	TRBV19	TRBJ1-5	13	CASSIRVDQPQHF	TGTGCCAGTAGTATCAGGGTGGATCAGCCCCAGCATTTT
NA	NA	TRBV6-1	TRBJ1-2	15	CASSEPRTLNYGYTF	TGTGCCAGCAGTGAACCGCGAACACTAAACTATGGCTACACCTTC
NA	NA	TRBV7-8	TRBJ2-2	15	CASSLRIRQAGELFF	TGTGCCAGCAGCCTCCGGATCCGACAGGCCGGGGAGCTGTTTTTT
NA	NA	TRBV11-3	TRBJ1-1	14	CASSLVIMNTEAFF	TGTGCCAGCAGTCTCGTTATAATGAACACTGAAGCTTTCTTT
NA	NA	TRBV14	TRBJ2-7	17	CASSQDPRRGKRYEQYF	TGTGCCAGCAGCCAAGATCCCCGCCGGGGTAAACGCTACGAGCAGTACTTC
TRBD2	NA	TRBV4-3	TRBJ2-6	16	CASSPMGGTGANVLTF	TGCGCCAGCAGCCCTATGGGGGGGACTGGGGCCAACGTCCTGACTTTC
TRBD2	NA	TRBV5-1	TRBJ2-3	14	CASSGRADTDTQYF	TGCGCCAGCAGCGGGAGGGCCGACACAGATACGCAGTATTTT
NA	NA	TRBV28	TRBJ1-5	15	CASSSAGTPNQPQHF	TGTGCCAGCAGTTCCGCCGGGACACCTAATCAGCCCCAGCATTTT
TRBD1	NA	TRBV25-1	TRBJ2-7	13	CASSVQGSYEQYF	TGTGCCAGCAGTGTACAGGGGTCCTACGAGCAGTACTTC
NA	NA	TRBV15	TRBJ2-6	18	CATSSSRRGHTGANVLTF	TGTGCCACCAGCAGCTCCAGGCGGGGCCATACTGGGGCCAACGTCCTGACTTTC
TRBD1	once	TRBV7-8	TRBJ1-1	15	CASGFGTVLNTEAFF	TGTGCCAGCGGATTCGGGACAGTCTTGAACACTGAAGCTTTCTTT